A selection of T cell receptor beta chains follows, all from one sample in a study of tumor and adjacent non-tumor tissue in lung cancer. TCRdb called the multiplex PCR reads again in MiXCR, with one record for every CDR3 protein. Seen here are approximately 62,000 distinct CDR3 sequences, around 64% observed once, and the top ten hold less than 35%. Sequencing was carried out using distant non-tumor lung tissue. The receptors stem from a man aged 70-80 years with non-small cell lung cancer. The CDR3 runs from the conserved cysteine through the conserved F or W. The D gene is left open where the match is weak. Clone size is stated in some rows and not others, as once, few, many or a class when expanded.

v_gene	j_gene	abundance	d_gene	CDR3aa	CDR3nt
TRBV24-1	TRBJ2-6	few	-	CAIERTPRANVLTF	TGTGCCATCGAGCGTACTCCCAGGGCCAACGTCCTGACTTTC
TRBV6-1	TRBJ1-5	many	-	CASRVGPHQLGNQPQHF	TGTGCCAGCCGTGTCGGGCCTCATCAACTGGGCAATCAGCCCCAGCATTTT
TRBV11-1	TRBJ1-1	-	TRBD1	CASSLADRLGVTEAFF	TGTGCCAGCAGCTTAGCGGACAGGCTGGGGGTCACTGAGGCTTTCTTT
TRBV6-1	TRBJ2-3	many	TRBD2	CASSERFLAGSTDTQYF	TGTGCCAGCAGTGAAAGGTTCCTAGCGGGAAGCACAGATACGCAGTATTTT
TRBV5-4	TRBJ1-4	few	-	CASSLGGGSRSEKLFF	TGTGCCAGCAGCTTGGGGGGAGGCAGCCGTAGTGAAAAACTGTTTTTT
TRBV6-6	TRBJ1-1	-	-	CASSQMEANTEAFF	TGTGCCAGCAGTCAAATGGAGGCCAACACTGAAGCTTTCTTT
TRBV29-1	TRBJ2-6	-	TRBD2	CSVEKRETGANILTF	TGCAGCGTCGAGAAGCGGGAGACTGGGGCCAACATCCTGACTTTC
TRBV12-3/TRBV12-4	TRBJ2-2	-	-	CASSPRGGGNTRELFF	TGTGCCAGCAGTCCCAGGGGGGGCGGGAACACCCGGGAGCTGTTTTTT
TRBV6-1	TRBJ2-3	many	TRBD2	CASSESGSSDTQYF	TGTGCCAGCAGTGAGAGCGGGAGCTCAGATACGCAGTATTTT
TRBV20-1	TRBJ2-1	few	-	CSAREPAGSHDTEQFF	TGCAGTGCTAGAGAACCTGCCGGGAGTCACGACACTGAGCAGTTCTTC